One sample yielded the 25 T cell receptor beta chains listed below, sequenced in a study of cytomegalovirus exposure and HLA in healthy donors. Primers: 60 Vbeta forward and 13 Jbeta reverse. Profiled with immunoSEQ multiplex PCR; TCRdb holds only in-frame clones, not every one. The repertoire has 150,000 to 250,000 clones, over 75% of them found once; the top ten carry roughly 0.098%. Sequences were obtained from PBMCs. The receptor set was obtained from a boy aged 2 to 10 in good health and CMV-seronegative.

This clone was detected a few times. The chain links TRBV9 to TRBJ2-3, with 7 bases identical to TRBD2. V gave up 0 bases and J gave up 4 bases; unmatched junction bases: 2. Per the germline V gene, CDR1 is SGDLS and CDR2 is YYNGEE. This CDR3 region has 14 residues. The chain's CDR3 is CASSVGLAADTQYF. Written as DNA, the CDR3 is TGTGCCAGCAGCGTAGGGCTAGCGGCAGATACGCAGTATTTT.

This clone has a handful of counts. The CDR3 spells CASSLGWTDRSYEQYF. The CDR3 DNA follows: TGTGCCAGCAGCTTAGGGTGGACAGACCGCTCCTACGAGCAGTACTTC. The chain combines TRBV11-2 with TRBJ2-7; D might be TRBD1 (6 bases). Per germline, CDR1 SGHAT and CDR2 FQNNGV. The CDR3 runs to 16 residues. V lost 1 base and J 0 bases, leaving 13 bases between the germline ends.

This clone is a singleton in its sample. V and J are TRBV4-2 and TRBJ2-7, with a tentative D call TRBD1 (6 bases). This CDR3 comprises 16 residues. V gave up 0 bases and J gave up 3 bases, with 15 bases separating them. Germline V gene lookup returns CDR1 LGHNA and CDR2 YNFKEQ. CDR3 sequence: CASSQEPDSLFYEQYF. DNA for the CDR3: TGTGCCAGCAGCCAAGAGCCGGACAGCCTATTCTACGAGCAGTACTTC.

This clone was observed a handful of times. The chain combines TRBV15 with TRBJ1-2, with 9 bases identical to TRBD1. This CDR3 has 14 amino acids. The germline V gene has CDR1 LNHNV and CDR2 YYDKDF (reference sequence). The junction had 7 bases not matched to a gene; V was cut back by 5 bases and J by 6 bases. This CDR3 is CATSQARTGDGYTF. CDR3 in DNA: TGTGCCACCAGCCAAGCCAGGACAGGGGATGGCTACACCTTC.

This chain uses TRBV5-1 with TRBJ1-1; D call uncertain. The V and J ends lost 9 bases and 0 bases respectively, with 15 bases between them. The germline gives CDR1 SGHRS, CDR2 YFSETQ. This CDR3 contains 14 residues. CDR3 bases: TGCGCCACGAAAAAGGAGGCCCTGAACACTGAAGCTTTCTTT. It codes for CATKKEALNTEAFF.

This chain joins TRBV11-2 and TRBJ1-6, with a possible D match to TRBD1 (6 bases). Germline V gene data show CDR1 as SGHAT and CDR2 as FQNNGV. This CDR3 is built from 15 residues. The ends were cut back, 3 bases at V and 6 bases at J, with 12 bases in the middle. As DNA, the CDR3 is TGTGCCAGCAGCTTGAACAGGGAACGTAATTCACCCCTCCACTTT. It translates to CASSLNRERNSPLHF.

The V call is TRBV9, the J call TRBJ2-5; D gene uncertain. Germline V gives CDR1 SGDLS, CDR2 YYNGEE. The CDR3 consists of 15 residues. V lost 0 bases to trimming and J lost 5 bases, with 14 bases between them. The CDR3 DNA reads as TGTGCCAGCAGCGTAGATCCCGGTTCCAGGGAGACCCAGTACTTC. This sequence encodes CASSVDPGSRETQYF. Combining the CDR3 with reference TRBV9 and TRBJ2-5 gives the whole variable domain DSGVTQTPKHLITATGQRVTLRCSPRSGDLSVYWYQQSLDQGLQFLIQYYNGEERAKGNILERFSAQQFPDLHSELNLSSLELGDSALYFCASSVDPGSRETQYFGPGTRLLVL.

The chain links TRBV7-9 to TRBJ1-4; D ambiguous. V was pared by 4 bases and J by 8 bases, with 11 bases between. CDR3 size: 13 residues. From germline, CDR1 is SEHNR and CDR2 FQNEAQ (reference sequence). The CDR3 here is CASSSPGREKLFF. DNA of the CDR3: TGTGCCAGCAGCTCGCCCGGGAGAGAAAAACTGTTTTTT.

The CDR3: CASRSRGNSYEQYF. The DNA for the CDR3 is TGTGCCAGCAGATCCCGGGGAAACTCCTACGAGCAGTACTTC. The chain recombines TRBV2 with TRBJ2-7; D perhaps matches TRBD2 (5 bases). The CDR3 extends over 14 amino acids. Trimming removed 6 bases at V and 0 bases at J, with 12 bases between. Germline CDR1 and CDR2: SNHLY and FYNNEI.

The chain recombines TRBV2 with TRBJ1-1; D call uncertain. Looked up from germline, CDR1 is SNHLY and CDR2 is FYNNEI. The CDR3 has 14 amino acids. V lost 8 bases, J lost 12 bases, and 25 bases lay in between. DNA for the CDR3: TGTGCCAGCCATTCGGAACGGCAAGGGAGAGGAACTTTCTTT. It encodes CASHSERQGRGTFF.

The chain couples TRBV5-8 to TRBJ2-1; D is uncertain. V was clipped by 1 base and J by 7 bases, with 12 bases between them. Per the germline V gene, CDR1 is SGHTS and CDR2 is YDEGEE. The CDR3 has 14 residues. The CDR3 reads CASSLKQATNEQFF. For the CDR3, the DNA is TGTGCCAGCAGCTTGAAGCAGGCGACAAATGAGCAGTTCTTC.

The gene calls are TRBV7-9 and TRBJ2-5, with TRBD2 matching 14 bases. The CDR3 runs 14 residues. CDR1 SEHNR and CDR2 FQNEAQ come from the germline V gene (reference sequence). Unmatched junction bases numbered 3, after V lost 5 bases and J lost 7 bases. The CDR3 here is CASSQGTSGRTQYF. CDR3 DNA sequence: TGTGCCAGCAGCCAAGGGACTAGCGGGAGGACCCAGTACTTC.

The chain couples TRBV11-2 to TRBJ2-3, with a tentative D call TRBD2 (6 bases). There are 16 residues in the CDR3. Per germline, CDR1 SGHAT and CDR2 FQNNGV. V was trimmed by 1 base and J by 0 bases, leaving 11 bases between them. Here the CDR3 DNA reads TGTGCCAGCAGCTTAGTGTTAGGACTAAGCACAGATACGCAGTATTTT. Amino acids: CASSLVLGLSTDTQYF.

The chain recombines TRBV7-3 with TRBJ2-3; 10 positions agree with TRBD2. The CDR3 totals 17 residues. From germline, CDR1 is SGHTA and CDR2 FQGTGA. V gave up 5 bases and J gave up 4 bases; unmatched junction bases: 12. CDR3 sequence reads: CASSLSGGQVGADTQYF. The DNA of the CDR3 is TGTGCCAGCAGCCTTAGCGGGGGGCAGGTTGGGGCAGATACGCAGTATTTT. The variable domain in full, completed from reference TRBV7-3 and TRBJ2-3, reads GAGVSQTPSNKVTEKGKYVELRCDPISGHTALYWYRQSLGQGPEFLIYFQGTGAADDSGLPNDRFFAVRPEGSVSTLKIQRTERGDSAVYLCASSLSGGQVGADTQYFGPGTRLTVL.

V is TRBV7-9 and J is TRBJ2-2; 7 positions match TRBD2. Germline loops: CDR1 SEHNR, CDR2 FQNEAQ (reference sequence). This CDR3 is 17 amino acids long. After removal of 0 bases from V and 1 base from J, the junction contained 5 bases not matched to a gene. The CDR3 spells CASSLARERENTGELFF. The CDR3 DNA follows: TGTGCCAGCAGCTTAGCGCGGGAGCGCGAGAACACCGGGGAGCTGTTTTTT.

The chain recombines TRBV5-4 with TRBJ2-1; 8 bases match TRBD2. The CDR3 contains 16 residues. Trimming took 0 bases from V and 7 from J; bases not matched to a gene: 9. From germline, CDR1 is SGHNT and CDR2 YYREEE (reference sequence). The CDR3 sequence: CASSLERGTSRNEQFF. Here the CDR3 DNA reads TGTGCCAGCAGCTTGGAAAGAGGGACTAGTAGGAATGAGCAGTTCTTC.

This chain joins TRBV18 and TRBJ2-7; tentatively, D is TRBD1 or TRBD2 (6 bases each). V was clipped by 4 bases and J by 5 bases, with 12 bases between them. Germline-derived CDR1 and CDR2 are KGHSH and LQKENI. This CDR3 spans 13 amino acids. The CDR3 loop is CASSLPGADEQYF. The CDR3 bases are TGTGCCAGCTCACTACCGGGGGCCGACGAGCAGTACTTC.

The chain links TRBV7-3 to TRBJ2-5; no clear D. This CDR3 spans 12 amino acids. V was trimmed by 4 bases and J by 2 bases, leaving 5 bases between them. In germline, CDR1 is SGHTA, CDR2 FQGTGA. The chain's CDR3 is CASSSRQETQYF. In nucleotides, the CDR3 is TGTGCCAGCAGCTCCAGACAAGAGACCCAGTACTTC.

The genes are TRBV7-4 and TRBJ1-1; 10 bases agree with TRBD1. The CDR3 extends over 16 amino acids. V lost 3 bases and J lost 7; bases outside the gene matches: 11. Germline CDR1 is SGHVT and CDR2 is SQSDAQ. CDR3 region: CASSFSGTGDPIEAFF. The CDR3 DNA reads TGTGCCAGCAGCTTCTCCGGGACAGGGGACCCGATTGAAGCTTTCTTT.

This rearrangement joins TRBV9 to TRBJ2-5, with D perhaps matching TRBD2 (6 bases). V lost 6 bases and J lost 4, with 16 bases in between. Germline-derived CDR1 and CDR2 are SGDLS and YYNGEE. CDR3 length equals 14 residues. The CDR3 loop is CASTPGGMRETQYF. The CDR3 nucleotides are TGTGCCAGCACCCCCGGCGGGATGAGAGAGACCCAGTACTTC.

The V and J genes are TRBV7-2 and TRBJ1-2, with 7 bases lining up with TRBD1. The CDR3 totals 14 residues. Germline-derived CDR1 and CDR2 are SGHTA and FQGNSA. The junction had 5 bases not matched to a gene; V was cut back by 3 bases and J by 4 bases. The chain's CDR3 is CASSLDRSFYGYTF. The CDR3 coding sequence is TGTGCCAGCAGCTTGGACAGGTCATTCTATGGCTACACCTTC. Full variable domain (remainder filled in from reference TRBV7-2 and TRBJ1-2): GAGVSQSPSNKVTEKGKDVELRCDPISGHTALYWYRQSLGQGLEFLIYFQGNSAPDKSGLPSDRFSAERTGGSVSTLTIQRTQQEDSAVYLCASSLDRSFYGYTFGSGTRLTVV.

The CDR3 is CASSLRASGGYNEQFF. CDR3 bases: TGTGCCAGCAGTTTAAGGGCTAGCGGGGGCTACAATGAGCAGTTCTTC. The rearrangement joins TRBV27 to TRBJ2-1; 10 positions agree with TRBD2. Germline V gives CDR1 MNHEY, CDR2 SMNVEV (reference sequence). Losses at the gene ends were 2 bases for V and 3 bases for J; bases not matched to a gene: 4. The CDR3 has 16 residues.

The chain employs TRBV4-1 and TRBJ1-1, with D unresolved. Trimming cost V 8 bases and J 1 base, with 8 bases left between them. Germline-derived CDR1 and CDR2 are MGHRA and YSYEKL. The CDR3 runs to 12 residues. The CDR3 DNA is TGCGCCAGCCGGGGATGGAACACTGAAGCTTTCTTT. Translation gives CASRGWNTEAFF.

The chain recombines TRBV21-1 with TRBJ1-4; the table's D gene call, TRBD1, was not cross checked with the DNA. TRBV21-1 is a recognized pseudogene. The CDR3 consists of 17 residues. In DNA, the CDR3 is TGTGCCAGCAGCAAAGTGGGACAGGGTAGGTCTAATGAAAAACTGTTTTTT. Translation: CASSKVGQGRSNEKLFF.

The chain has TRBV4-3 and TRBJ2-1; 12 bases map to TRBD2. V lost 0 bases and J lost 4; bases outside the gene matches: 4. From germline, CDR1 is LGHNA and CDR2 YSLEER. The CDR3 consists of 17 residues. CDR3 region: CASSQDPSGRAYNEQFF. DNA of the CDR3: TGCGCCAGCAGCCAAGATCCTAGCGGGAGGGCATACAATGAGCAGTTCTTC.